What follows describes a single T cell receptor beta chain. The antigen it binds to is not known. The sample holds no much larger clone one base away, and base qualities are not on file. The roughly 39 donors, aged about 6 to 90 years, were systemically healthy Caucasian individuals from Russia. Each donor gave 9.5 to 10 milliliters of peripheral blood, drawn into EDTA-treated Vacutainer tubes. Ficoll-Paque density-gradient centrifugation was used to isolate PBMCs, with at least 7 million obtained per sample. Trizol reagent was used to extract total RNA from the PBMCs, yielding at least 5.5 micrograms per sample. For every donor, an aliquot of PBMCs went through flow cytometry to measure the percentages of naive CD45RAhigh/CD27high T cells. This record comes from a study of blood T cells in healthy people across ages (dated by TCRdb to the mid-2010s). A note on the overall study: In model experiments, template switching captured roughly one uniquely barcoded TCR beta cDNA molecule for every two T cells. To track age-related changes in TCR beta repertoire diversity, the study relied on deep sequencing normalized with unique cDNA molecular identifiers. The donors were divided into four age groups: young (average around 15 years), middle-aged (approximately 42), aged (approximately 62) and long-lived (roughly 86). Donors of different ages were randomly distributed across sequencing lanes to avoid experimental bias. Using the same blood draw, the study looked at two additional independent replicas of 1 million unique cDNA reads for two donors, one aged 18 to 30 and the other aged 80 or older.

In the germline V gene, CDR1 corresponds to LGHNA and CDR2 to YSLEER. V is pruned by 4 bases and J by 7 bases, leaving 4 bases of the junction without a gene match. From the cysteine up to the phenylalanine, the CDR3 has a length of 13 residues. Just the 39-base CDR3 DNA is kept, in frame starting at base 1. Libraries were prepared through 5' RACE. The sequencer listed for this sample is Illumina HiSeq 2500. A second PCR of roughly 7 to 11 cycles was run with a J-beta primer mix and a sample-barcoded 5' primer. A unique molecular identifier was introduced onto each TCR beta cDNA molecule by a template-switch 5' adaptor carrying 12 random nucleotides. Each sample yielded at least 2.5 million CDR3-containing paired-end reads. All of the RNA was converted into first-strand cDNA using the Mint cDNA synthesis kit, with a TRBC-specific oligonucleotide serving as the primer. Following uracil-DNA glycosylase treatment, a first 18-cycle PCR with universal primers M1SS and BC2_uni_R was performed on all cDNA. Concerning the study's data processing: For normalization, 1 million high-quality reads, each with a distinct molecular identifier, were randomly selected from each sample. Reads with shared molecular identifiers were discarded instead of being binned into consensus sequences. MiTCR, with a Q25 quality threshold and the strictest error-elimination algorithm, was used for CDR3 identification, clonotype clustering and error correction. A nonparametric unseen species model with Euler transformation was used to estimate lower-bound total TCR beta diversity. The public reads were run again by TCRdb, first through fastp at Q25 and then through MiXCR, and only productive beta chains were kept. All rows with the same CDR3 protein become a single entry with the most common DNA and genes. Here the V and J calls rest on TCRdb's processing, not on the authors' analysis. Present in this sample are under 800,000 distinct CDR3 sequences, approximately 21% of which were seen just once. The ten biggest clones cover 3.5% to 4% of the sample.

The study at large found these results: Conclusive comparison of naive and antigen-experienced compartments was prevented by the profiling of bulk unsorted PBMCs. Estimates of total diversity from one million sequenced T cells were regarded as lower bounds and underestimates. The long-lived group showed more naive CD4+ T cells, fewer expanded clones and increased TCR diversity than the aged group, suggesting age selection. Because donor CMV infection status was unknown, age-related changes in expanded clonotypes were potentially confounded. A strong correlation was found between observed TCR beta diversity and the percentage of naive T cells measured by flow cytometry. Observed TCR beta diversity per million T cells fell roughly linearly with age, and a significant reduction was already apparent by age roughly 40.

The chain was built from TRBV4-3 and TRBJ1-5; 7 middle bases align to TRBD1. The origin of this receptor is a man between 70 and 80 years old in good health. Sequencing used blood. The nucleotide sequence reads TGCGCCAGCAGCCTAGACAGGGCGCAGCCCCAGCATTTT. It codes for CASSLDRAQPQHF.